This T cell receptor beta chain was documented in a study of shared clonotypes between healthy human individuals. Turning to the study itself: Per-donor plates numbered three CD4 naive, three CD4 memory, two CD8 naive and one CD8 memory.

Using immunoSEQ multiplex PCR, the repertoire was profiled, and TCRdb retains in-frame clones only, with some absent. The sample lists about 2,500,000 clones, over 85% occurring once. As regards this clone: Its specificity is unknown.

Study outcomes and limitations: Unshared clonotypes carried lower generation probabilities than those common to all four donors. A small donor pool kept down the genetic and exposure-history diversity that was represented.

CDR1 SNHLY and CDR2 FYNNEI come from the germline V gene. Trimming removed 3 bases from V and 13 bases from J; junction bases left unmatched: 14. The CDR3 extends over 14 amino acids. The sequenced material came from naive CD4+ T cells sorted from blood. Subset of the sample: CD45RA+ positively selected. The chain combines TRBV2 with TRBJ2-5, with TRBD2 identical over 7 bases. This receptor was taken from a man between 18 and 29 years old in good health. The CDR3 region has the DNA TGTGCCAGCAGTGACGTTCGGAGGGAGGGAAGCGGGTACTTC. It is translated as CASSDVRREGSGYF.